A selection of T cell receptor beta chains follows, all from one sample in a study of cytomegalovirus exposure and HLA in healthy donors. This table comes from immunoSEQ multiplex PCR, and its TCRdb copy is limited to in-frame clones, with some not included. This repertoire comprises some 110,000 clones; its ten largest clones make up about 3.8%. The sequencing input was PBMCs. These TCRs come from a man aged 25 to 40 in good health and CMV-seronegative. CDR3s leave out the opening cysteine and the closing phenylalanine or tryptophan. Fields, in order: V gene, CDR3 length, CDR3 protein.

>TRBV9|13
ASSGGSAGANVLT
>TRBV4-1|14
ASSYPGQGKAGELF
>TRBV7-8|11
AVQGGPNNEQF
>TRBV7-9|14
ASSLGQGKGFETQY
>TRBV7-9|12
ASSLTSVYNEQF
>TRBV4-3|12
ASSQSDSNQPQH
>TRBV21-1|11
ASSKGGNQPQH
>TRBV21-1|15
ASSKIGGGANTGELF
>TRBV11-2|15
ASRQPGLAASSTTQY
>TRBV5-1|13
ASGDSDTSWDTQY
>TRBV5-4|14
ASSPGGTGHLGEQF
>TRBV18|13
ASSQSQETSYGYT
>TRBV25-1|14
ASSEYIGTGNEKLF
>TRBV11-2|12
ASSLDRTGETQY
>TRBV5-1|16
ASSSWNRGNIVHTEAF
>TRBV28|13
ASTPRQGASKGYT
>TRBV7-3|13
ASSFPGVANQPQH
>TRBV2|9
ATKENTEAF
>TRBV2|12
ASSERGRGETQY
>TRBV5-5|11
ASSLPGVEKAF
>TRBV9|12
ASSVQLAGDTQY
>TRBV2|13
ASSETGLGTGELF
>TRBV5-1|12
ATSVRENTGELF
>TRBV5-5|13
ASSLAAGFNYGYT
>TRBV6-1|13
ASSELNRGAGEQY
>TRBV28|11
ASTAGSLGEQY
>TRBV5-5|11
ASSWGGEETQY
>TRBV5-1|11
ASRTTPNQPQH
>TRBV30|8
AWSYTEAF
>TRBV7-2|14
ASSLEGSSSGNTIY
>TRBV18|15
ASSQTGQKYSYNEQF
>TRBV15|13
ATSSGLAGGYEQF
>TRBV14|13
ASSQDWAGDTEAF
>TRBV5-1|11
ASRLPGGHEQY
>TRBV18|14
ASSPVAGANTGELF
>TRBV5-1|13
ASSSQTGGGTEAF
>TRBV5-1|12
ASSSTGGSYEQY
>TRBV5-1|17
ASSFGGSSEPSRAGPLH
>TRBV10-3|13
AISGQGSFGDTQY
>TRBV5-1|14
ASSLGAGVTFGEQY
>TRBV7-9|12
ASSLVTSGTKAD
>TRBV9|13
ASSAQTGFYNEQF
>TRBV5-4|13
ASSREGSMNTEAF